These T cell receptor beta chains were read from a single sample in a study of cytomegalovirus exposure and HLA in healthy donors. Using immunoSEQ multiplex PCR, the repertoire was profiled, and TCRdb retains in-frame clones only, with some absent. Among more than 150,000 clones, more than 75% were seen once, and the ten largest hold about 1.5%. Sequencing was performed on PBMCs. The origin of the receptors is a man between 40 and 49 years old in good health and CMV-seronegative. Each CDR3 is given with its conserved first and last residue.

V gene	J gene	CDR3 protein
TRBV2	TRBJ1-3	CASTSGNTIYF
TRBV28	TRBJ2-2	CASSLWAGTNTGELFF
TRBV7-6	TRBJ2-7	CASSQQAGLGHEQYF
TRBV5-1	TRBJ1-1	CASSSQPGTGASEAFF
TRBV25-1	TRBJ1-2	CASQGAKTNYGYTF
TRBV5-5	TRBJ1-1	CASSLARGLNTEAFF
TRBV5-5	TRBJ2-7	CASSLGGVGAYEQYF
TRBV19	TRBJ2-7	CASSTPPRSSYEQYF
TRBV6-5	TRBJ2-3	CASSYSRDRTDTQYF
TRBV30	TRBJ1-5	CAWTPRIGRGVNQPQHF
TRBV18	TRBJ2-3	CASSLKASTDTQYF
TRBV27	TRBJ1-5	CASSSLDRNQPQHF
TRBV7-3	TRBJ2-1	CASSYTGTGSNEQFF
TRBV6-1	TRBJ1-3	CASSGRQSGNTIYF
TRBV7-3	TRBJ2-1	CASSSLRGTGNNEQFF
TRBV21-1	TRBJ1-1	CASSLRAGVEAWAFF
TRBV6-6	TRBJ2-5	CASKIFQPGQGETQYF
TRBV14	TRBJ1-1	CASSRGIEAFF
TRBV7-2	TRBJ1-2	CASTLLRQAGSGYTF
TRBV30	TRBJ1-4	CAWSGGPGEKLFF
TRBV27	TRBJ2-2	CASSFHPTKTGELFF
TRBV28	TRBJ1-2	CASSLQGNYGYTF
TRBV7-9	TRBJ2-3	CASSPAWGLAGDTQYF
TRBV19	TRBJ1-4	CASQRGHEKLFF
TRBV7-3	TRBJ2-1	CASSPAGSYNEQFF
TRBV30	TRBJ2-3	CAWSRQNTQYF
TRBV2	TRBJ1-3	CASSETGYSGNTIYF
TRBV11-2	TRBJ1-3	CASSPHVPSEGNTIYF
TRBV7-2	TRBJ2-7	CASSLGTTTFGQYF
TRBV5-1	TRBJ2-2	CASTTGGWDTGELFF
TRBV29-1	TRBJ2-7	CSVEDFLLGNEQYF
TRBV5-4	TRBJ2-7	CATSSGTGVNEQYF
TRBV6-4	TRBJ1-5	CASSDSGGQPQHF
TRBV7-3	TRBJ2-3	CASSLNGQGARSDTQYF
TRBV11-3	TRBJ2-2	CASSLSGGYTGELFF
TRBV5-4	TRBJ2-3	CASSLAGVALTDTQYF
TRBV4-1	TRBJ1-1	CASSQEVAVDRGTEAFF
TRBV7-9	TRBJ1-1	CASSLALAEAGEAFF
TRBV4-1	TRBJ2-7	CASSQALGSYEQYF
TRBV5-1	TRBJ2-7	CASSEASIHEQYF
TRBV28	TRBJ1-4	CASSLLGTGEEKLFF
TRBV7-3	TRBJ2-4	CASSREGGAKNIQYF
TRBV6-5	TRBJ2-7	CASSYGAQIPYEQYF
TRBV27	TRBJ2-2	CASSPGSGRANTGELFF
TRBV10-1	TRBJ2-1	CANPGHILLSSYNEQFF
TRBV29-1	TRBJ1-1	CSVRRQGGNTEAFF
TRBV18	TRBJ1-4	CASSPGQGNEKLFF
TRBV5-4	TRBJ1-2	CASSPHENYGYTF
TRBV7-3	TRBJ2-3	CASSASGKSTDTQYF
TRBV9	TRBJ2-3	CASSSRSGGIDTQYF
TRBV2	TRBJ2-3	CASRGDRRTDTQYF
TRBV30	TRBJ2-7	CACDSSGRASYEQYF
TRBV7-3	TRBJ2-1	CASSLNPSGSNEQFF
TRBV28	TRBJ2-3	CASSFPAGGQTDTQYF
TRBV6-1	TRBJ1-5	CASAWQGGSNQPQHF
TRBV30	TRBJ1-1	CAWSVRAGGFKMNTEAFF
TRBV7-2	TRBJ1-3	CASSLAGNRAGNTIYF